This TCR beta chain was sequenced in a study of blood T cells in healthy people across ages. The CDR3 contains 13 residues. Germline assignment: CDR1 SGHAT and CDR2 FQNNGV. This clonotype was counted a few times. The antigen is unknown. Notes on the study in general: It was found that TCR beta diversity correlated strongly with the percentage of naive T cells. With age, beta diversity per million T cells declined roughly linearly, significantly by approximately 40.

A second PCR, run for roughly 7 to 12 cycles, used a sample-barcoded 5' primer plus a J-beta primer mix. TCRdb used MiXCR to reprocess the 5' RACE reads, holding one entry per CDR3 protein. The sample lists some 760,000 distinct CDR3 sequences; 20% to 30% were seen once. These data were also reused for a study on T cells of mothers and their children. That study adds: Over 8 million TCR beta CDR3 reads were obtained from each mother, and around 2.8 million from each child. Mothers and children who were related shared slightly more overlap than unrelated pairs, but not significantly more.

J is TRBJ2-5 and V is TRBV11-2, with D maybe TRBD2 (5 bases). The end of the DNA is better explained by TRBJ2-1, so the J call may be wrong. The sample comprised blood. The origin of this receptor is a boy under 18 in good health. The CDR3 DNA is TGTGCCAGCAGAAAACTAGGCTACAATGAGCAGTTCTTC. It encodes CASRKLGYNEQFF.